This TCR beta chain came from a study of blood T cell repertoires in COVID-19. Study in general: Samples representing acute and convalescent COVID-19 were sourced from the United States, Italy and Spain. T cells, B-cell-depleted T cells, or PBMCs supplied cDNA or gDNA.

Germline V gene data show CDR1 as LGHDT and CDR2 as YNNKEL (reference sequence). CDR3 length equals 13 residues. Trimming cost V 6 bases and J 3 bases, with 12 bases left between them. Authors' processing steps: Estimates of nucleated cell counts were drawn from the amplification of reference gene primers. Clones were read by immunoSEQ multiplex PCR, and TCRdb kept only the in-frame ones, dropping some. V and J calls and clone size are copied from that table; D and trimming were computed from the DNA. The repertoire includes around 300,000 clones, around 86% of them detected once, and roughly 15% sits in the top ten.

The J gene is TRBJ2-7, the V gene TRBV3-1 (or the pseudogene TRBV3-2), with D possibly TRBD2 on 6 matching bases. Sequenced: peripheral blood. This receptor was obtained from a human donor in a cohort sampled during active COVID-19. This CDR3 reads CASRRGASYEQYF. CDR3 coding DNA: TGTGCCAGCAGGCGGGGAGCGAGCTACGAGCAGTACTTC.